The clone carrying this T cell receptor (beta chain) was seen a single time. The antigen remains undetermined. The trim removed 5 bases at V and 6 bases at J, leaving 5 bases unmatched. This CDR3 is built from 14 residues. Per germline, CDR1 LNHDA and CDR2 SQIVND (reference sequence). These data are taken from a study of graft-versus-host responses after intestinal transplantation. On the study more broadly: Tacrolimus plus steroids were given to all recipients for two to three years, preceded by anti-thymocyte globulin induction.

Here immunoSEQ multiplex PCR was the method, and the copy in TCRdb shows in-frame clones only, minus some. The sample has some 88,000 clones; about 93% are singletons. Study results and caveats: An association linked early post-transplant HvG declines with peak circulating GvH clone levels.

The TCR comes from a human donor who received an intestinal transplant. Here the sequenced sample was unstimulated CD8+ T cells sorted from spleen or lymph node cells, taken before intestinal transplant. V usage is TRBV19 and J usage is TRBJ2-7, with TRBD1 matching 12 bases. The CDR3 region has the DNA TGTGCCAGTAGTCCGGGGACAGGGGGCTTCGAGCAGTACTTC. This codes for CASSPGTGGFEQYF.